One TCR beta chain is described in this entry. Its antigen is still unknown. Germline V lookup: CDR1 SGHVS, CDR2 FNYEAQ. Trimming took 5 bases from V and 4 from J, leaving 20 bases between them. The CDR3 has 16 residues. Donors had nominal health at sampling but likely had unrecorded immune exposures. The source of the sample is a study of cytomegalovirus exposure and HLA in healthy donors. The study's findings and limits: An observed cluster of highly shared sequence variants was recorded as a likely sequencing artifact. Reports state that TCR beta sequences accurately predicted most subjects' HLA-A and HLA-B alleles. According to a later analysis, donors in an Asian-associated ancestry cluster reportedly had fewer N-insertions than the roughly 720-donor mean.

Primers: 60 Vbeta forward and 13 Jbeta reverse. Measured with immunoSEQ multiplex PCR; TCRdb has only the in-frame clones, and not every one. The data contain about 110,000 clones, over 60% of them seen just once; the ten biggest clones take up roughly 2.9%. What was sequenced was PBMCs. This receptor was taken from a woman aged 60-70 years in good health and CMV-seropositive. This chain connects TRBV7-6 to TRBJ1-2; tentative D call: TRBD1 (5 bases). The CDR3 is CASSLPPGGGGYGYTF. The CDR3 DNA is TGTGCCAGCAGCCTCCCCCCCGGGGGGGGTGGCTATGGCTACACCTTC.